The 9 T cell receptor beta chains below were found in one sample sequenced in a study of T cells in Graves' hyperthyroidism and ophthalmopathy. RNA transcripts gave rise to amplified TCR beta CDR3 regions. HTBI primers drove first-round RT-PCR of the TCR CDR3. TCRdb re-derived calls from the multiplex PCR reads in MiXCR, one entry per CDR3 protein. The profile covers about 610,000 distinct CDR3 sequences, with roughly 14% appearing a single time and roughly 4.5% taken by the ten largest. The sample taken for sequencing was blood. The receptors come from a woman aged 40 to 50 with Graves' ophthalmopathy.

This chain joins TRBV11-2 and TRBJ2-5, with a possible D match to TRBD2 (6 bases). The V and J ends lost 2 bases and 1 base respectively, with 11 bases between them. There are 15 residues in the CDR3. CDR1 and CDR2 (germline): SGHAT, FQNNGV. CDR3 nucleotide sequence: TGTGCCAGCAGCTTAAGCGGGCTCGTCCAAGAGACCCAGTACTTC. It encodes CASSLSGLVQETQYF.

This clonotype was observed at least ten times. The rearrangement joins TRBV20-1 to TRBJ1-1, with D possibly matching TRBD1 (5 bases). The CDR3 has 14 amino acids. Trimming removed 0 bases at V and 1 base at J, with 9 bases between. Germline V gene sequence: CDR1 DFQATT, CDR2 SNEGSKA (reference sequence). CDR3 sequence (DNA): TGCAGTGCTAGAGATTACGGGGGGAACACTGAAGCTTTCTTT. This codes for CSARDYGGNTEAFF.

The J gene is TRBJ2-5, the V gene TRBV5-8, with 7 bases fitting TRBD1. This CDR3 is 15 amino acids long. Germline CDR1 reads SGHTS; CDR2 reads YDEGEE. Trimming cost V 7 bases and J 5 bases; bases outside gene matches: 14. CDR3 protein: CASLLGTAPPETQYF. CDR3 coding DNA: TGTGCCAGCCTATTAGGGACAGCGCCACCGGAGACCCAGTACTTC.

At least ten counts were recorded for this clonotype. V and J are TRBV6-2 or TRBV6-3 and TRBJ2-7; possibly TRBD2 for D (6 bases). With 0 bases removed from V and 3 bases from J, the gap between germline ends came to 15 bases. Germline CDR1 MNHEY, CDR2 SVGEGT. The CDR3 totals 16 residues. The CDR3 region has the DNA TGTGCCAGCAGTTACTCGTTCTCGACGGGGGACTACGAGCAGTACTTC. This translates into CASSYSFSTGDYEQYF.

V and J are TRBV12-3 or TRBV12-4 and TRBJ2-5, with D possibly being TRBD1 or TRBD2 (6 bases each). This CDR3 is built from 15 residues. Deletions cut 1 base from V and 5 bases from J, with 14 bases between. The CDR3 here is CASSLGLGGRETQYF. CDR3 DNA: TGTGCCAGCAGTTTAGGTCTGGGGGGCCGGGAGACCCAGTACTTC.

This clonotype was seen at least ten times. This rearrangement joins TRBV7-8 to TRBJ2-7; tentatively, D is TRBD2 (5 bases). This CDR3 spans 15 amino acids. Germline CDR1 SGHVS, CDR2 FQNEAQ. Trimming stripped 1 base from V and 3 bases from J, with 13 bases between. The CDR3 loop is CASSLGTNGGYEQYF. CDR3 DNA sequence: TGTGCCAGCAGCTTAGGTACCAACGGAGGCTACGAGCAGTACTTC.

This clonotype came up many times. The V call is TRBV2, the J call TRBJ1-2; 9 nucleotides align to TRBD1. This CDR3 has 14 amino acids. Trimming at V came to 1 base and at J to 8 bases, leaving 5 bases not matched to a gene. Germline CDR1 SNHLY, CDR2 FYNNEI. The CDR3, as DNA: TGTGCCAGCAGTGAAGACAGGGGGCTGAACGGCTACACCTTC. Translating it yields CASSEDRGLNGYTF. Using reference TRBV2 and TRBJ1-2 for the parts outside the CDR3, the full variable domain is EPEVTQTPSHQVTQMGQEVILRCVPISNHLYFYWYRQILGQKVEFLVSFYNNEISEKSEIFDDQFSVERPDGSNFTLKIRSTKLEDSAMYFCASSEDRGLNGYTFGSGTRLTVV.

The chain carries TRBV4-2 and TRBJ2-1; D not resolved. Trimming pared 0 bases from V and 3 bases from J, leaving 6 bases between. Germline V gene sequence: CDR1 LGHNA, CDR2 YNFKEQ. The CDR3 is 14 amino acids. The CDR3 sequence: CASSQDPSYNEQFF. CDR3 sequence (DNA): TGTGCCAGCAGCCAAGATCCTAGCTACAATGAGCAGTTCTTC.

This clonotype was seen repeatedly, ten times or more. DNA for the CDR3: TGTGCCAGCAGCCCTAACCGGGACAGGGGGGACATTATGGCCCAGTACTTC. Its protein is CASSPNRDRGDIMAQYF. The chain links TRBV3-1 to TRBJ2-5; 11 bases line up with TRBD1. The V segment lost 4 bases and the J segment 9 bases; nucleotides outside the gene matches: 16. CDR1 and CDR2 from the germline V gene are LGHDT and YNNKEL (reference sequence). The length of the CDR3 is 17 residues.